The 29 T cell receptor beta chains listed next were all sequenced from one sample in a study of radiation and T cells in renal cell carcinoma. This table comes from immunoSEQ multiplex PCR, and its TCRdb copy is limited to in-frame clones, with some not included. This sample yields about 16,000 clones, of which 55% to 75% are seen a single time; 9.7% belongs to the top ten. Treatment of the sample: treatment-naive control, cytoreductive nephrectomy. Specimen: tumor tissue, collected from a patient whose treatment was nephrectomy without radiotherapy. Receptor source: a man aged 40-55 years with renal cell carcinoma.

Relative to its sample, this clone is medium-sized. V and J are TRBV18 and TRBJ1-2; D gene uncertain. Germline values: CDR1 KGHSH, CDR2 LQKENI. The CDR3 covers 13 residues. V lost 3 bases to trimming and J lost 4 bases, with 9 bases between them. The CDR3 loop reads CASSPEESYGYTF. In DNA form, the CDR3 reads TGTGCCAGCTCACCGGAGGAGTCCTATGGCTACACCTTC.

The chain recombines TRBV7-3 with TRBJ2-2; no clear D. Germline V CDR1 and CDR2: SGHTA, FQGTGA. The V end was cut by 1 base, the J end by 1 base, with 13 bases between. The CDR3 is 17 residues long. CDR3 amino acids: CASSLKVDLRNTGELFF. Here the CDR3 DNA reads TGTGCCAGCAGCTTAAAGGTGGATCTGAGGAACACCGGGGAGCTGTTTTTT.

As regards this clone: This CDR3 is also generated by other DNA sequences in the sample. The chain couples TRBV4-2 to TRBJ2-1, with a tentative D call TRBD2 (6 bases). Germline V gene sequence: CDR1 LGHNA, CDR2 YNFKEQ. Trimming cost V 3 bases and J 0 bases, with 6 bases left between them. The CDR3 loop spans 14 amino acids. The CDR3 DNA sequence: TGTGCCAGCAGCCAGGGGGGCTCCTACAATGAGCAGTTCTTC. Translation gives CASSQGGSYNEQFF.

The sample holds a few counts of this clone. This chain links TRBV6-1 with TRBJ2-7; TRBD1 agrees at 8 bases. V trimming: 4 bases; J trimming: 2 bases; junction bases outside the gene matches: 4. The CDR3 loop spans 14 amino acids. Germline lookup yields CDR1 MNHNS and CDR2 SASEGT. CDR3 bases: TGTGCCAGCAGTGGGGACAGGTTTGCCTACGAGCAGTACTTC. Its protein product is CASSGDRFAYEQYF.

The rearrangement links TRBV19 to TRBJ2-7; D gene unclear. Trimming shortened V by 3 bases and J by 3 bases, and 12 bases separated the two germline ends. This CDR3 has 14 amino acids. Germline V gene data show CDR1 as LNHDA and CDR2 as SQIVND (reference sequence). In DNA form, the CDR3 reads TGTGCCAGTAGTATGGCGTGGGTCGGCTACGAGCAGTACTTC. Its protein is CASSMAWVGYEQYF.

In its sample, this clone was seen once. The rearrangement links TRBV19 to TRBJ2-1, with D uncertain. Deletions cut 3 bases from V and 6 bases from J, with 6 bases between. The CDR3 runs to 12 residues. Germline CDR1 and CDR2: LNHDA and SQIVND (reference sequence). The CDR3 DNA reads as TGTGCCAGTAGTATTCTTCGCAATGAGCAGTTCTTC. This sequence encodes CASSILRNEQFF. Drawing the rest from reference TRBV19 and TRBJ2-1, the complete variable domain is DGGITQSPKYLFRKEGQNVTLSCEQNLNHDAMYWYRQDPGQGLRLIYYSQIVNDFQKGDIAEGYSVSREKKESFPLTVTSAQKNPTAFYLCASSILRNEQFFGPGTRLTVL.

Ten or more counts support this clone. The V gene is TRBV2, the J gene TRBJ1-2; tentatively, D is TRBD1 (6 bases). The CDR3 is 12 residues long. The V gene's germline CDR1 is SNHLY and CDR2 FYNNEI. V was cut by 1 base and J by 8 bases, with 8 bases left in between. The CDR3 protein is CASSEGGAGYTF. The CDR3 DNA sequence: TGTGCCAGCAGTGAAGGGGGGGCAGGCTACACCTTC.

The DNA for the CDR3 is TGTGCCAGCAGTTTGGGGGGAGGGGGAGAGACCCAGTACTTC. Protein: CASSLGGGGETQYF. This chain connects TRBV6-5 to TRBJ2-5; tentatively, D is TRBD2 (7 bases). The CDR3 covers 14 residues. Looked up from germline, CDR1 is MNHEY and CDR2 is SVGAGI. The V and J ends lost 4 bases and 4 bases respectively, with 13 bases between them.

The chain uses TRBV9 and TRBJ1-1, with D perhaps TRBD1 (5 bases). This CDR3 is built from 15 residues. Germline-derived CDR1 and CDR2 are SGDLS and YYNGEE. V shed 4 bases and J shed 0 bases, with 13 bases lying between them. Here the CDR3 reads CASSLNTGLNTEAFF. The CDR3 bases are TGTGCCAGCAGCCTCAACACGGGACTGAACACTGAAGCTTTCTTT.

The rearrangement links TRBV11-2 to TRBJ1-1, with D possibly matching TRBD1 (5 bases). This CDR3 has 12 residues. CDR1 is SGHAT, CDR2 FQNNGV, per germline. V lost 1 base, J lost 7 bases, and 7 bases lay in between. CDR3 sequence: CASSLAGFEAFF. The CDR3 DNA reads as TGTGCCAGCAGCTTAGCAGGGTTTGAAGCTTTCTTT.

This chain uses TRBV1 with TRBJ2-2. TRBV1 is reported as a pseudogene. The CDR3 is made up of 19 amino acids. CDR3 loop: CTSSQAFSGTLRYTGELFF. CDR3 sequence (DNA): TGCACCAGCAGCCAAGCCTTTTCCGGGACCTTGCGATACACCGGGGAGCTGTTTTTT.

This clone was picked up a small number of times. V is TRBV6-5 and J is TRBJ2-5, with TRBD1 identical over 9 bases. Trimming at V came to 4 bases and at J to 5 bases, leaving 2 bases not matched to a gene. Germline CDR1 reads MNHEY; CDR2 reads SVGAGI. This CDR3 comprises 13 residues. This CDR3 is CASSFGQGETQYF. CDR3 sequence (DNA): TGTGCCAGCAGTTTTGGACAGGGGGAGACCCAGTACTTC.

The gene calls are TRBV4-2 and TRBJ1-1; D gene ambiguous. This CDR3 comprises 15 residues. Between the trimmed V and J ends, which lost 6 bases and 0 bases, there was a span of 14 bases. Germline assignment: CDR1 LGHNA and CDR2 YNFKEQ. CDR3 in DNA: TGTGCCAGCAGAGTTTTTACTGGGGTGAACACTGAAGCTTTCTTT. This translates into CASRVFTGVNTEAFF.

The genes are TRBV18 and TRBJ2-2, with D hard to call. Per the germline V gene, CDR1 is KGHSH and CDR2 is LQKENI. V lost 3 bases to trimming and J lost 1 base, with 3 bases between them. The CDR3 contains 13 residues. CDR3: CASSPLNTGELFF. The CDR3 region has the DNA TGTGCCAGCTCACCTTTGAACACCGGGGAGCTGTTTTTT.

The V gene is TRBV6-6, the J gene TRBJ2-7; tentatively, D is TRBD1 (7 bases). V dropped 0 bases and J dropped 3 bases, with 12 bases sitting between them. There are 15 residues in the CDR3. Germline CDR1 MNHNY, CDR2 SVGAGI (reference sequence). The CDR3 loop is CASSYSAGGLYEQYF. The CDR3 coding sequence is TGTGCCAGCAGTTACTCGGCAGGGGGACTCTACGAGCAGTACTTC.

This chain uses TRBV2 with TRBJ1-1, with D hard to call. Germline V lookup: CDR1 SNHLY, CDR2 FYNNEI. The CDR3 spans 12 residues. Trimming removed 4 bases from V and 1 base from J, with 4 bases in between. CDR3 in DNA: TGTGCCAGCAGTGTCCGGAACACTGAAGCTTTCTTT. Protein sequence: CASSVRNTEAFF.

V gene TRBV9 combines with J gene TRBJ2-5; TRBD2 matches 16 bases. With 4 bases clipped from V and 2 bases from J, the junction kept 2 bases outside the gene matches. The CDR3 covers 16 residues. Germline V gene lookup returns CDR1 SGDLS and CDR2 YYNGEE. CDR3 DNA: TGTGCCAGCAGCCTGGGACTAGCGGGGGGGCAAGAGACCCAGTACTTC. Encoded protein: CASSLGLAGGQETQYF.

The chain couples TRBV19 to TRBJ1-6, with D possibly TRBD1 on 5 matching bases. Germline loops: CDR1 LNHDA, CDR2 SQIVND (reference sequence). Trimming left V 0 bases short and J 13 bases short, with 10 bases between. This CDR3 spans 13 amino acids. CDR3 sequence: CASSIDRGTPLHF. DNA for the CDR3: TGTGCCAGTAGTATAGATCGGGGCACCCCCCTCCACTTT.

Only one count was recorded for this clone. The CDR3 is CASSVLGAGNQPQHF. CDR3 sequence (DNA): TGTGCCAGCAGTGTTTTGGGGGCTGGGAATCAGCCCCAGCATTTT. The J gene is TRBJ1-5, the V gene TRBV28; TRBD1 is a possible D gene (6 bases). This CDR3 has 15 amino acids. The germline V gene has CDR1 MDHEN and CDR2 SYDVKM. V was trimmed by 5 bases and J by 4 bases, leaving 15 bases between them. The whole variable domain, filled in from reference TRBV28 and TRBJ1-5, reads DVKVTQSSRYLVKRTGEKVFLECVQDMDHENMFWYRQDPGLGLRLIYFSYDVKMKEKGDIPEGYSVSREKKERFSLILESASTNQTSMYLCASSVLGAGNQPQHFGDGTRLSIL.

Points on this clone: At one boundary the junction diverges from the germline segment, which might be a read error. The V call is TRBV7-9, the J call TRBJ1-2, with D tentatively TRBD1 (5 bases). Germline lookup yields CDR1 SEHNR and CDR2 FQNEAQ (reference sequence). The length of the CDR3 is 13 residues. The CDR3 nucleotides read TGCGCCAGCAGCTTAGGGCAGGGTGTAATCTACACCTTC. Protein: CASSLGQGVIYTF.

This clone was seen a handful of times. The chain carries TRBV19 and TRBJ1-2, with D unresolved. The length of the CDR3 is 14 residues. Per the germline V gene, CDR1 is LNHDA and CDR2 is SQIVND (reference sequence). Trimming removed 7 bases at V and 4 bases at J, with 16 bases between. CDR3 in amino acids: CASMRASSGYGYTF. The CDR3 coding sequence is TGTGCCAGTATGAGGGCGAGTAGTGGCTATGGCTACACCTTC.

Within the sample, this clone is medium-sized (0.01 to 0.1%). CDR3 coding DNA: TGTGCCAGCAGGGAGACTGACTACAATGAGCAGTTCTTC. This gives the protein CASRETDYNEQFF. The chain links TRBV6-1 to TRBJ2-1; D not resolved. The CDR3 has 13 residues. Between the trimmed V and J ends, which lost 6 bases and 3 bases, there was a span of 9 bases. Germline V gene sequence: CDR1 MNHNS, CDR2 SASEGT.

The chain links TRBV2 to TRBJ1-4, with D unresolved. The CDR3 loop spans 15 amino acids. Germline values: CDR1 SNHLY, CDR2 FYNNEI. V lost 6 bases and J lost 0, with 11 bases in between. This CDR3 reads CASRISSATNEKLFF. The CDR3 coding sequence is TGTGCCAGCAGGATTAGCAGCGCAACTAATGAAAAACTGTTTTTT.

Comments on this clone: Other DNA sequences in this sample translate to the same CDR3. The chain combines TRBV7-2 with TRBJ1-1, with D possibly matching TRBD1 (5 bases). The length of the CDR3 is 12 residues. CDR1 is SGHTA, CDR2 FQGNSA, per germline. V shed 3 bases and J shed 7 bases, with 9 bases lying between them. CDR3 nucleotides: TGTGCCAGCAGCTTGGGGACCGGTGAAGCTTTCTTT. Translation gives CASSLGTGEAFF.

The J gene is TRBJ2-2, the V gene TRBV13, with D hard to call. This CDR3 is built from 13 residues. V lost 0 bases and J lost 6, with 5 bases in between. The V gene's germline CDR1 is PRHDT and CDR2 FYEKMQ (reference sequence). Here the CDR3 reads CASSLGGAGELFF. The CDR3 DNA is TGTGCCAGCAGCTTAGGGGGCGCCGGGGAGCTGTTTTTT.

As DNA, the CDR3 is TGTGCCAGCAGTGCGTCCAGGACAGCTAAACAAGAGACCCAGTACTTC. Encoded protein: CASSASRTAKQETQYF. The rearrangement uses TRBV27 and TRBJ2-5; D may be TRBD1 (6 bases). CDR1 and CDR2 (germline): MNHEY, SMNVEV (reference sequence). Trimming shortened V by 5 bases and J by 2 bases, and 18 bases separated the two germline ends. The CDR3 consists of 16 residues.

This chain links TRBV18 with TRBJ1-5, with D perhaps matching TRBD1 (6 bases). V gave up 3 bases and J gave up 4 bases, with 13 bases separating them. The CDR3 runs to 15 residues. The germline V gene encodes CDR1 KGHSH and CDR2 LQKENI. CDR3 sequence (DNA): TGTGCCAGCTCACCCTCGGGACAAAAAAATCAGCCCCAGCATTTT. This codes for CASSPSGQKNQPQHF.

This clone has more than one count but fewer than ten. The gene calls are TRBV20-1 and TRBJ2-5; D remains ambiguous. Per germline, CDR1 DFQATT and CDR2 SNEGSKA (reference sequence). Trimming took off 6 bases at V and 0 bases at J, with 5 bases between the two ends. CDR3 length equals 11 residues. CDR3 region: CSAQHQETQYF. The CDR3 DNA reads TGCAGTGCCCAGCACCAAGAGACCCAGTACTTC.

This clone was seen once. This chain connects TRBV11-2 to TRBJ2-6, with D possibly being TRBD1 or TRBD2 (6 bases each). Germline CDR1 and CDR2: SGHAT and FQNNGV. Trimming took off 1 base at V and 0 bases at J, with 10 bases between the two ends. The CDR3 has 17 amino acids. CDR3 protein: CASSLVGGLSGANVLTF. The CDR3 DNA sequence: TGTGCCAGCAGCTTAGTGGGGGGCCTCTCTGGGGCCAACGTCCTGACTTTC.